Below are 20 T cell receptor beta chains sequenced from a single sample in a study of blood T cell repertoires in COVID-19. Method: immunoSEQ multiplex PCR; TCRdb's copy keeps in-frame clones and lacks some. The sample shows 150,000 to 200,000 clones, around 84% of them seen only once. Sequenced sample: peripheral blood. The receptors were gathered from a man in his sixties with COVID-19, enrolled during active disease.

The chain has TRBV7-9 and TRBJ2-1, with 7 bases lining up with TRBD1. CDR1 is SEHNR and CDR2 is FQNEAQ in the germline V gene (reference sequence). V was clipped by 7 bases and J by 0 bases; unmatched bases: 9. This CDR3 contains 16 residues. The CDR3: CASTLEGQFSYNEQFF. In nucleotides, the CDR3 is TGTGCCAGCACCCTAGAGGGACAGTTCTCCTACAATGAGCAGTTCTTC.

This chain connects TRBV3-1 (or the pseudogene TRBV3-2) to TRBJ1-1; TRBD1 might be the D (5 bases). V lost 5 bases and J 4 bases, leaving 14 bases between the germline ends. Germline V lookup: CDR1 LGHDT, CDR2 YNNKEL (reference sequence). This CDR3 region has 14 residues. The CDR3 region has the DNA TGTGCCAGCAGCACAACTGGGGGAGGCACTGAAGCTTTCTTT. It translates to CASSTTGGGTEAFF.

The genes are TRBV24-1 and TRBJ2-1; TRBD1 matches at 8 bases. Germline CDR1 is KGHDR and CDR2 is SFDVKD. The trim removed 6 bases at V and 10 bases at J, leaving 7 bases unmatched. This CDR3 contains 13 residues. CDR3 nucleotide sequence: TGTGCCACCAGTAAGCAGGGGGCACGGGAGCAGTTCTTC. Its translation: CATSKQGAREQFF.

The rearrangement uses TRBV10-3 and TRBJ1-2, with TRBD1 matching 9 bases. CDR1 and CDR2 (germline): ENHRY, SYGVKD. The CDR3 runs 15 residues. V lost 6 bases, J lost 8 bases, and 13 bases stayed unmatched. CDR3 loop: CAIRDDGQGPRGYTF. The CDR3 region has the DNA TGTGCCATCAGGGACGACGGACAGGGGCCCCGGGGCTACACCTTC.

The V and J genes are TRBV7-2 and TRBJ2-7; weak D call: TRBD1 (6 bases). The CDR3 runs 15 residues. Germline CDR1 SGHTA, CDR2 FQGNSA. Trimming stripped 5 bases from V and 0 bases from J, with 14 bases between. In DNA, the CDR3 is TGTGCCAGCAGCCCCTGGGACATAGCCTCCTACGAGCAGTACTTC. Translation: CASSPWDIASYEQYF.

The chain employs TRBV19 and TRBJ1-5, with D tentatively TRBD1 (6 bases). CDR3 length equals 12 residues. Germline CDR1 and CDR2: LNHDA and SQIVND (reference sequence). Between the trimmed V and J ends, which lost 9 bases and 6 bases, there was a span of 12 bases. The CDR3 nucleotides are TGTGCCAGCAAGGGGGGGCTTCAGCCCCAGCATTTT. As protein: CASKGGLQPQHF.

The chain couples TRBV4-1 to TRBJ2-7; maybe TRBD1 (6 bases). V shed 3 bases and J shed 2 bases, with 17 bases lying between them. Germline V lookup: CDR1 MGHRA, CDR2 YSYEKL. This CDR3 is 16 amino acids long. In DNA, the CDR3 is TGCGCCAGCAGCCAGGATAGACAGGTCGGGCCCTACGAGCAGTACTTC. Translating it yields CASSQDRQVGPYEQYF.

The V and J genes are TRBV19 and TRBJ2-7; the D gene is possibly TRBD1 (5 bases). V lost 3 bases, J lost 2 bases, and 11 bases lay in between. The CDR3 contains 14 residues. Germline V CDR1 and CDR2: LNHDA, SQIVND (reference sequence). CDR3 sequence reads: CASSILDNTYEQYF. The CDR3 nucleotides are TGTGCCAGTAGTATCCTGGACAACACCTACGAGCAGTACTTC.

The chain couples TRBV7-2 to TRBJ2-3; 11 bases line up with TRBD2. Germline CDR1 is SGHTA and CDR2 is FQGNSA. V shed 1 base, J shed 4 bases, and the junction held 4 bases outside the gene matches. CDR3 length equals 16 residues. CDR3 DNA: TGTGCCAGCAGCTTAGGACCACTAGCGGGAGCAGATACGCAGTATTTT. This encodes CASSLGPLAGADTQYF.

The chain uses TRBV5-1 and TRBJ2-4, with a possible D match to TRBD1 (6 bases). The CDR3 has 16 residues. Deletions cut 4 bases from V and 0 bases from J, with 14 bases between. The germline gives CDR1 SGHRS, CDR2 YFSETQ. CDR3 sequence (DNA): TGCGCCAGCAGCCCGGGGACATTCGGAGCCAAAAACATTCAGTACTTC. Its protein is CASSPGTFGAKNIQYF.

The chain joins TRBV24-1 to TRBJ2-5; tentatively, D is TRBD2 (6 bases). Trimming removed 1 base from V and 1 base from J, with 9 bases in between. The CDR3 has 15 amino acids. Germline values: CDR1 KGHDR, CDR2 SFDVKD. The CDR3 loop is CATSDFGGVQETQYF. The CDR3 coding sequence is TGTGCCACCAGTGATTTCGGGGGAGTCCAAGAGACCCAGTACTTC.

V gene TRBV5-4 combines with J gene TRBJ1-2; D is unresolved. V lost 4 bases to trimming and J lost 0 bases, with 13 bases between them. This CDR3 spans 15 amino acids. The germline V gene has CDR1 SGHNT and CDR2 YYREEE (reference sequence). CDR3: CASSPDLQSNYGYTF. CDR3 in DNA: TGTGCCAGCAGCCCAGACTTGCAGTCTAACTATGGCTACACCTTC.

V and J are TRBV5-1 and TRBJ1-6; TRBD1 agrees at 7 bases. The germline V gene encodes CDR1 SGHRS and CDR2 YFSETQ. Trimming removed 4 bases from V and 7 bases from J; junction bases left unmatched: 8. The CDR3 is 15 amino acids. As DNA, the CDR3 is TGCGCCAGCAGCAACCCCGGGACAGAAAATTCACCCCTCCACTTT. Protein sequence: CASSNPGTENSPLHF.

The genes are TRBV6-5 and TRBJ1-2; possibly TRBD1 for D (5 bases). This CDR3 has 15 amino acids. Per the germline V gene, CDR1 is MNHEY and CDR2 is SVGAGI. V lost 8 bases and J lost 4, with 20 bases in between. CDR3 in DNA: TGTGCCAGCGGCTCTGCCCTTGGGGGGAGCTATGGCTACACCTTC. Its translation is CASGSALGGSYGYTF.

The rearrangement joins TRBV29-1 to TRBJ1-1; perhaps TRBD1 as D (6 bases). V was pared by 5 bases and J by 0 bases, with 10 bases between. The germline V gene encodes CDR1 SQVTM and CDR2 ANQGSEA. This CDR3 is 13 amino acids long. CDR3 residues: CSVLTGLNTEAFF. The CDR3 region has the DNA TGCAGCGTTCTGACAGGACTGAACACTGAAGCTTTCTTT.

The V gene is TRBV7-3, the J gene TRBJ2-1, with D hard to call. Germline lookup yields CDR1 SGHTA and CDR2 FQGTGA. This CDR3 is built from 18 residues. V lost 2 bases and J lost 1, with 18 bases in between. In DNA form, the CDR3 reads TGTGCCAGCAGCTTAGAGTCGTCCGGGTACTCGTCCTACAATGAGCAGTTCTTC. Residues: CASSLESSGYSSYNEQFF.

The V call is TRBV4-3, the J call TRBJ2-1; possible D gene TRBD2, 6 bases. The CDR3 spans 14 residues. Germline V gives CDR1 LGHNA, CDR2 YSLEER. With 4 bases removed from V and 8 bases from J, the gap between germline ends came to 15 bases. CDR3 nucleotides: TGCGCCAGCAGCCTATTGACTAGTTTCGATGAGCAGTTCTTC. Residues: CASSLLTSFDEQFF.

The chain carries TRBV7-2 and TRBJ2-3; 10 bases fit TRBD2. Trimming cost V 11 bases and J 4 bases; bases outside gene matches: 9. The CDR3 is 14 residues long. CDR1 SGHTA and CDR2 FQGNSA come from the germline V gene. CDR3 protein: CASASGRNPDTQYF. The DNA of the CDR3 is TGTGCCTCGGCTAGCGGGAGAAACCCAGATACGCAGTATTTT. Drawing the rest from reference TRBV7-2 and TRBJ2-3, the complete variable domain is GAGVSQSPSNKVTEKGKDVELRCDPISGHTALYWYRQSLGQGLEFLIYFQGNSAPDKSGLPSDRFSAERTGGSVSTLTIQRTQQEDSAVYLCASASGRNPDTQYFGPGTRLTVL.

This clone was picked up one time. The chain is built from TRBV12-3 or TRBV12-4 and TRBJ2-1; no definite D call. Between the trimmed V and J ends, which lost 6 bases and 10 bases, there was a span of 10 bases. This CDR3 comprises 11 residues. CDR3 amino acids: CASSRLNEQFF. CDR3 sequence (DNA): TGTGCCAGCAGCCGACTGAACGAGCAGTTCTTC.

This clone was seen only once. The chain joins TRBV29-1 to TRBJ2-3; 9 bases are a match to TRBD2. CDR1 is SQVTM, CDR2 ANQGSEA, per germline. The V segment lost 7 bases and the J segment 0 bases; nucleotides outside the gene matches: 2. This CDR3 region has 13 residues. CDR3 sequence: CSAAGGSTDTQYF. The CDR3 region has the DNA TGCAGCGCCGCGGGGGGGAGCACAGATACGCAGTATTTT.